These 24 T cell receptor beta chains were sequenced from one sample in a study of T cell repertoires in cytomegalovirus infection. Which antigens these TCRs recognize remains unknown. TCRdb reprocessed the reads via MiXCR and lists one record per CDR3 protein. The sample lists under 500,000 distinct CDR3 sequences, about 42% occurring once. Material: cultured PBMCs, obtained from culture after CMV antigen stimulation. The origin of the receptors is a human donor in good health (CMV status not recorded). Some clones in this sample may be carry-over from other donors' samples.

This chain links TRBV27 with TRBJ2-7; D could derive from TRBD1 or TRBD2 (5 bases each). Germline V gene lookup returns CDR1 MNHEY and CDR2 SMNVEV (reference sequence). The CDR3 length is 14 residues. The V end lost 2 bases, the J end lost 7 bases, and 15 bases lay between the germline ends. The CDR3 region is CASSLGGTPEEQYF. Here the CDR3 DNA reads TGTGCCAGCAGTTTAGGGGGAACCCCTGAAGAGCAGTACTTC.

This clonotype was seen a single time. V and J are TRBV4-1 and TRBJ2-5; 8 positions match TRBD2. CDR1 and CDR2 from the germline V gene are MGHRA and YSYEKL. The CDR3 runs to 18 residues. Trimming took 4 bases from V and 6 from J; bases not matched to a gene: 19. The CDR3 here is CASSPLGLSGGSGKTQYF. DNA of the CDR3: TGCGCCAGCAGCCCACTAGGGCTAAGCGGGGGCTCGGGGAAGACCCAGTACTTC.

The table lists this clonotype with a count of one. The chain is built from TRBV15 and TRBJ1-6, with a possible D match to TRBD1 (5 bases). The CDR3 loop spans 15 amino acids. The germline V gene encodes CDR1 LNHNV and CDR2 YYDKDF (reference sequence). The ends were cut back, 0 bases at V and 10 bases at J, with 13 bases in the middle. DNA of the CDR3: TGTGCCACCAGCAGAGATCAGAGGGGAGGATCACCCCTCCACTTT. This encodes CATSRDQRGGSPLHF.

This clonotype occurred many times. CDR3 residues: CASSFTGGAGTGELFF. Here the CDR3 DNA reads TGTGCCAGCAGCTTCACAGGGGGCGCGGGCACCGGGGAGCTGTTTTTT. The chain has TRBV7-2 and TRBJ2-2, with 9 bases aligning to TRBD1. This CDR3 has 16 amino acids. Germline loops: CDR1 SGHTA, CDR2 FQGNSA. Trimming removed 3 bases from V and 4 bases from J; junction bases left unmatched: 6. The full variable domain, its missing parts supplied by reference TRBV7-2 and TRBJ2-2, is GAGVSQSPSNKVTEKGKDVELRCDPISGHTALYWYRQSLGQGLEFLIYFQGNSAPDKSGLPSDRFSAERTGGSVSTLTIQRTQQEDSAVYLCASSFTGGAGTGELFFGEGSRLTVL.

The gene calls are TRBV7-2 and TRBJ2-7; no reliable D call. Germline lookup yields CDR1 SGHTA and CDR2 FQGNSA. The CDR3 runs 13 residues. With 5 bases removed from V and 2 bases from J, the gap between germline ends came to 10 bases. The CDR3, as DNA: TGTGCCAGCAGCCGGACCGTCACCTACGAGCAGTACTTC. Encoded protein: CASSRTVTYEQYF. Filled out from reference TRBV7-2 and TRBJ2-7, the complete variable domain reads GAGVSQSPSNKVTEKGKDVELRCDPISGHTALYWYRQSLGQGLEFLIYFQGNSAPDKSGLPSDRFSAERTGGSVSTLTIQRTQQEDSAVYLCASSRTVTYEQYFGPGTRLTVT.

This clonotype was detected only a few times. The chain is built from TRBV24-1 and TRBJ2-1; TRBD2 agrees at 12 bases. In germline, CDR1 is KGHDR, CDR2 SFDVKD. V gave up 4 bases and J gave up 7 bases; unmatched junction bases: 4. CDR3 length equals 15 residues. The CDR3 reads CATSETSGSQNEQFF. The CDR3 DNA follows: TGTGCCACCAGTGAGACTAGCGGGAGTCAGAATGAGCAGTTCTTC.

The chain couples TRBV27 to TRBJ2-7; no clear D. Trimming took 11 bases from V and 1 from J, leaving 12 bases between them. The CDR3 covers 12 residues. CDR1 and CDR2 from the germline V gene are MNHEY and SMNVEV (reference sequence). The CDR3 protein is CAGKRPSYEQYF. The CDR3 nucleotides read TGTGCCGGTAAGCGCCCTTCCTACGAGCAGTACTTC.

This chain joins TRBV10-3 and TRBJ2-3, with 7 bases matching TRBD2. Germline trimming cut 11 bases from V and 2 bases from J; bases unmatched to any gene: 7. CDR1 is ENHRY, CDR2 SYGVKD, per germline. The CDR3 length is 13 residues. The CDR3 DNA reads TGTGCCGGGACGGGAGGCCTCACAGATACGCAGTATTTT. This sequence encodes CAGTGGLTDTQYF.

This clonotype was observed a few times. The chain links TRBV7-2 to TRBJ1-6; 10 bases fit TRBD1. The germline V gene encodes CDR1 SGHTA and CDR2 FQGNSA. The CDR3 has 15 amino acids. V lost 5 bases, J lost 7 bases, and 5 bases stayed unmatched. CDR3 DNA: TGTGCCAGCAGCACGCGACAGGGGGCAAATTCACCCCTCCACTTT. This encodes CASSTRQGANSPLHF.

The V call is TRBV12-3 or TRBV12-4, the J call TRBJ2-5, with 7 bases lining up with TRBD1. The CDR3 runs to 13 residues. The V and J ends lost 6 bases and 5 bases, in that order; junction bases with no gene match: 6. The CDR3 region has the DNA TGTGCCAGCAGCCAGACAGGGTTCGAGACCCAGTACTTC. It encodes CASSQTGFETQYF.

The CDR3 loop is CAARKRGQGTGWEQYF. The CDR3 DNA is TGTGCCGCACGAAAAAGGGGACAGGGGACCGGCTGGGAGCAGTACTTC. The chain combines TRBV2 with TRBJ2-7; 10 bases agree with TRBD1. Germline assignment: CDR1 SNHLY and CDR2 FYNNEI. The CDR3 length is 16 residues. V shed 11 bases and J 7 bases; nucleotides not matched to a gene: 20.

CDR3: CASSPPRGMIDGYTF. The CDR3 DNA is TGTGCCAGCAGCCCTCCCCGCGGTATGATCGATGGCTACACCTTC. The chain combines TRBV7-4 with TRBJ1-2; D is undetermined. CDR3 length: 15 residues. In germline, CDR1 is SGHVT, CDR2 SQSDAQ. Trimming took off 5 bases at V and 6 bases at J, with 19 bases between the two ends. Complete variable domain (other parts from reference TRBV7-4 and TRBJ1-2): GAGVSQSPRYKVAKRGRDVALRCDSISGHVTLYWYRQTLGQGSEVLTYSQSDAQRDKSGRPSGRFSAERPERSVSTLKIQRTEQGDSAVYLCASSPPRGMIDGYTFGSGTRLTVV.

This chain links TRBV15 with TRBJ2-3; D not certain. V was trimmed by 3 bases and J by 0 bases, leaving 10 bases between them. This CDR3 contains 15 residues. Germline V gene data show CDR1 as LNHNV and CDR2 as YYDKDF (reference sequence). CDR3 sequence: CATSSQVSSTDTQYF. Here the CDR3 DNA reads TGTGCCACCAGCAGTCAAGTTTCAAGCACAGATACGCAGTATTTT.

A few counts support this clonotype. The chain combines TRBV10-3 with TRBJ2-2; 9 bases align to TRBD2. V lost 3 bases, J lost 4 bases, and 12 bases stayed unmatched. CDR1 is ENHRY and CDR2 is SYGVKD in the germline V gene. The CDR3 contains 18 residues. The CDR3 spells CAISDQVGRREGTGELFF. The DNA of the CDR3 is TGTGCCATCAGTGACCAAGTCGGGAGGCGGGAGGGCACCGGGGAGCTGTTTTTT.

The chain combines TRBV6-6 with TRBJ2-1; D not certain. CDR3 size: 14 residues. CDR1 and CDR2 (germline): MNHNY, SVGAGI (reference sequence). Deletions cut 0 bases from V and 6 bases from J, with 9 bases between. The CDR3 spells CASSYSGSRNEQFF. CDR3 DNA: TGTGCCAGCAGTTACTCGGGAAGCCGCAATGAGCAGTTCTTC.

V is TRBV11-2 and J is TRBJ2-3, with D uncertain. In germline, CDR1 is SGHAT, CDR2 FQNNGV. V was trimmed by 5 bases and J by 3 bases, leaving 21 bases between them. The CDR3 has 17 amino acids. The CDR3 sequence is CASSPRRGRILTDTQYF. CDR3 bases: TGTGCCAGCAGCCCCCGGCGTGGGCGCATACTTACAGATACGCAGTATTTT.

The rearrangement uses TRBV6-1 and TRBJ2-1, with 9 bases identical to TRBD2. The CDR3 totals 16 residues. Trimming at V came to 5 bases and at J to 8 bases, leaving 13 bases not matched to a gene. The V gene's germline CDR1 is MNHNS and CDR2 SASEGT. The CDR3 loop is CASSPWGPSGKYEQFF. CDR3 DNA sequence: TGTGCCAGCAGTCCCTGGGGGCCTAGCGGGAAATATGAGCAGTTCTTC.

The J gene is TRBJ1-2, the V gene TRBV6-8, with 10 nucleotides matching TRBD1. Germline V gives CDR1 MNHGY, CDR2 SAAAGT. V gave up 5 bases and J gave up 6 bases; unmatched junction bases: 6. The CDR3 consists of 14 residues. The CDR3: CASSPGQGLDGYTF. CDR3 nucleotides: TGTGCCAGCAGTCCGGGACAGGGGTTAGATGGCTACACCTTC.

The CDR3 DNA reads TGTGCCAGCAGCCCCGTTGGGGCTAGCACAGATACGCAGTATTTT. Translating gives CASSPVGASTDTQYF. The chain links TRBV7-6 to TRBJ2-3; TRBD1 might be the D (5 bases). CDR3 length equals 15 residues. Trimming removed 5 bases at V and 0 bases at J, with 12 bases between. From germline, CDR1 is SGHVS and CDR2 FNYEAQ.

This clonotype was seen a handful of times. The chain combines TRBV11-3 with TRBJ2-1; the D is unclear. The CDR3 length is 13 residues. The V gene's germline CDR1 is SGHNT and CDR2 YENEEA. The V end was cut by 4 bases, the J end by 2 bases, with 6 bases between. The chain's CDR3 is CASSSLPYNEQFF. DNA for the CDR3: TGTGCCAGCAGCTCCCTCCCCTACAATGAGCAGTTCTTC.

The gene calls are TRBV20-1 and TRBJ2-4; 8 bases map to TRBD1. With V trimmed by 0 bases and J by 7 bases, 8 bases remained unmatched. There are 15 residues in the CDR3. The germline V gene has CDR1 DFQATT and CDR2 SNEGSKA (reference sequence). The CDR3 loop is CSARDPGQAVNIQYF. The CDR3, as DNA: TGCAGTGCTAGAGATCCGGGACAGGCGGTGAACATTCAGTACTTC.

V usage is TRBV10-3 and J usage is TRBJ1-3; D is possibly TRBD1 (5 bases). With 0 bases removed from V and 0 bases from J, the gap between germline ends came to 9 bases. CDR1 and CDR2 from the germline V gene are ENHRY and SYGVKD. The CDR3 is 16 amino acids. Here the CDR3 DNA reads TGTGCCATCAGTGAGTCCGGGGGGAACTCTGGAAACACCATATATTTT. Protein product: CAISESGGNSGNTIYF.

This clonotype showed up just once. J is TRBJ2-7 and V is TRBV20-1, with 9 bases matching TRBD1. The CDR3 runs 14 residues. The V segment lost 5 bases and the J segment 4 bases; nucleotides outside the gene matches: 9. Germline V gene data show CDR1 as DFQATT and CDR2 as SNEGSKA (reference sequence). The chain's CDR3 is CSARIRDRVYEQYF. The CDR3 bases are TGCAGTGCTCGGATTAGGGACAGGGTATACGAGCAGTACTTC.

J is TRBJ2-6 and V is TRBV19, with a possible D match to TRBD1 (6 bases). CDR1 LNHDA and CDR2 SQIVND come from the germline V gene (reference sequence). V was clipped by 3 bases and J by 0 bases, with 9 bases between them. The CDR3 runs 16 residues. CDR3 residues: CASSIKQGSGANVLTF. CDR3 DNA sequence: TGTGCCAGTAGTATCAAACAGGGCTCTGGGGCCAACGTCCTGACTTTC.